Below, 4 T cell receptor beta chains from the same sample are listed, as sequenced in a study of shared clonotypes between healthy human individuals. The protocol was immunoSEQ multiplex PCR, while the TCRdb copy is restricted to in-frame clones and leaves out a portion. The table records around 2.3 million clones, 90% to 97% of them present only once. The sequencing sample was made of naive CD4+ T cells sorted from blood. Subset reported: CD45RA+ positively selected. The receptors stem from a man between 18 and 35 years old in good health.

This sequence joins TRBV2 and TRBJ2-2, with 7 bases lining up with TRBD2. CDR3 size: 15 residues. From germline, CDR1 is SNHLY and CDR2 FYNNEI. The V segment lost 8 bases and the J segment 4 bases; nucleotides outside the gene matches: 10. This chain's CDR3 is CASLGNGRSTGELFF. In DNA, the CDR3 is TGTGCCAGCTTAGGTAACGGGAGGTCCACCGGGGAGCTGTTTTTT.

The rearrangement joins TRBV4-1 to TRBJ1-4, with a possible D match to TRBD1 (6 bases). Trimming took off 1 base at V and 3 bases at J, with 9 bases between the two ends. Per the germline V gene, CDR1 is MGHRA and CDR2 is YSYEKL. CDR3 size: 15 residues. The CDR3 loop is CASSQVGTPNEKLFF. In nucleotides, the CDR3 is TGCGCCAGCAGCCAAGTGGGGACACCTAATGAAAAACTGTTTTTT.

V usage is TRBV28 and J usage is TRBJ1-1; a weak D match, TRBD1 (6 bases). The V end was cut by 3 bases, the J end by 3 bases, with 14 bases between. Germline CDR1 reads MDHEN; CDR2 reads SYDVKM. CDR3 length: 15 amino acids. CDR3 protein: CASSFSGARDTEAFF. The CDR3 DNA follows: TGTGCCAGCAGTTTTTCGGGGGCCAGGGACACTGAAGCTTTCTTT. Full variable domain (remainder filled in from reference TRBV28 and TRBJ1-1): DVKVTQSSRYLVKRTGEKVFLECVQDMDHENMFWYRQDPGLGLRLIYFSYDVKMKEKGDIPEGYSVSREKKERFSLILESASTNQTSMYLCASSFSGARDTEAFFGQGTRLTVV.

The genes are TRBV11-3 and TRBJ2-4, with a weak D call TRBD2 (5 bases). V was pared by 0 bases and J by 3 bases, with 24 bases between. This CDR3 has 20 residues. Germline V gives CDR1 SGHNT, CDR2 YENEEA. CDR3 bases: TGTGCCAGCAGCTTAGATCGGGGAGCCCTTACAATTCTAGTCAAAAACATTCAGTACTTC. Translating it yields CASSLDRGALTILVKNIQYF.